This T cell receptor (beta chain) was found in a study of shared clonotypes between healthy human individuals. Overall study results and limits: Sharing across a few donors was seen in roughly 5.2% of naive CD4 clonotypes. Sampling used blood alone; tissue repertoires probably differ.

Data came from immunoSEQ multiplex PCR; TCRdb stores just in-frame clones and leaves some out. The table has approximately 2,000,000 clones, 80% to 95% seen once. Naive CD8 cells were CD45RO-negative, positively selected for CCR7, excluding terminally differentiated effector memory CD45RA+ cells. Germline CDR1 and CDR2: SGHTS and YDEGEE. The CDR3 runs to 18 residues. The V and J ends lost 5 bases and 5 bases, in that order; junction bases with no gene match: 14. Concerning this clone itself: Its cognate antigen is unknown.

The receptor's source is a man aged 18-30 years in good health. Some clones in this sample may be carry-over from other donors' samples. The chain uses TRBV5-8 and TRBJ2-2, with 11 bases lining up with TRBD2. Sequencing used naive CD8+ T cells from PBMCs. CDR3 residues: CASRDELILAGETGELFF. The CDR3 coding sequence is TGTGCCAGCAGAGACGAACTAATACTAGCGGGAGAAACCGGGGAGCTGTTTTTT.